This T cell receptor (beta chain) was obtained from a study of blood T cell repertoires in COVID-19. The CDR3 length is 13 residues. V lost 3 bases and J lost 8, with 10 bases in between. In the source study's methods: Amplifying reference gene primers gave estimates of nucleated cell counts. Profiled with immunoSEQ multiplex PCR; TCRdb holds only in-frame clones, not every one. That table is the source of V, J and clone size, and D and trimming were worked out from the DNA. The table includes about 150,000 clones, more than 60% detected once. The sample taken for sequencing was peripheral blood. The chain recombines TRBV12-3 or TRBV12-4 with TRBJ1-4; unclear D gene. This receptor was identified in a man aged 45-65 years with acute or convalescent COVID-19. CDR3 amino acids: CASSFKRYEKLFF. CDR3 nucleotides: TGTGCCAGCAGTTTCAAGAGGTACGAAAAACTGTTTTTT.